A single sample is the source of the 27 T cell receptor beta chains below, sequenced in a study of Ad26.COV2.S vaccination and SARS-CoV-2 variants. The treatment denotes: about 20 received Ad26.COV2.S at low or high dose, single or two shots; about 5 received placebo; per-sample allocation not given. Specimens were obtained on day 63 following the first vaccine or placebo injection. Produced via immunoSEQ multiplex PCR; TCRdb's table is partial and in-frame only. This table has about 220,000 clones, approximately 90% appearing once. Sequencing used peripheral blood, obtained in a trial of Ad26.COV2.S vaccine versus placebo. The receptors derive from a person between 18 and 59 years old who received the Ad26.COV2.S COVID-19 vaccine or a placebo.

The rearrangement uses TRBV4-1 and TRBJ1-2; tentatively, D is TRBD1 (6 bases). The CDR3 has 14 amino acids. The V and J ends lost 1 base and 8 bases respectively, with 14 bases between them. The germline V gene has CDR1 MGHRA and CDR2 YSYEKL. For the CDR3, the DNA is TGCGCCAGCAGCCAAGTTTTCGGAGGGGGAGGCTACACCTTC. This encodes CASSQVFGGGGYTF.

The chain links TRBV30 to TRBJ1-1; no reliable D call. Trimming cost V 2 bases and J 7 bases, with 11 bases left between them. The CDR3 has 12 amino acids. CDR1 and CDR2 from the germline V gene are GTSNPN and SVGIG (reference sequence). CDR3 DNA: TGTGCCTGGAGTCCGAGGGAGGGTGAAGCTTTCTTT. Translation gives CAWSPREGEAFF.

The V and J genes are TRBV6-5 and TRBJ1-2, with D perhaps TRBD1 (5 bases). This CDR3 has 15 residues. Per the germline V gene, CDR1 is MNHEY and CDR2 is SVGAGI. V dropped 7 bases and J dropped 8 bases, with 23 bases sitting between them. The CDR3 region is CASTGRPGPPGGYTF. The CDR3 nucleotides read TGTGCCAGCACGGGACGACCGGGCCCCCCGGGCGGCTACACCTTC.

The genes are TRBV7-9 and TRBJ2-5, with D unclear. The CDR3 is made up of 12 amino acids. CDR1 and CDR2 from the germline V gene are SEHNR and FQNEAQ (reference sequence). The V and J ends lost 3 bases and 1 base respectively, with 3 bases between them. The CDR3 is CASSFFQETQYF. DNA of the CDR3: TGTGCCAGCAGCTTCTTCCAAGAGACCCAGTACTTC. Using reference TRBV7-9 and TRBJ2-5 for the parts outside the CDR3, the full variable domain is DTGVSQNPRHKITKRGQNVTFRCDPISEHNRLYWYRQTLGQGPEFLTYFQNEAQLEKSRLLSDRFSAERPKGSFSTLEIQRTEQGDSAMYLCASSFFQETQYFGPGTRLLVL.

The chain couples TRBV14 to TRBJ1-1; no reliable D call. Trimming removed 0 bases at V and 11 bases at J, with 13 bases between. CDR1 is SGHDN and CDR2 is FVKESK in the germline V gene. The CDR3 sequence is 13 residues long. This CDR3 is CASSQDRALGAFF. CDR3 bases: TGTGCCAGCAGCCAAGATCGGGCCCTCGGGGCTTTCTTT.

The chain recombines TRBV7-2 with TRBJ1-3, with unresolved D. The length of the CDR3 is 14 residues. Trimming cost V 6 bases and J 0 bases, with 9 bases left between them. From germline, CDR1 is SGHTA and CDR2 FQGNSA. CDR3 coding DNA: TGTGCCAGCAGGGTAGGAAGCTCTGGAAACACCATATATTTT. It specifies CASRVGSSGNTIYF. The full variable domain, rest sourced from reference TRBV7-2 and TRBJ1-3, is GAGVSQSPSNKVTEKGKDVELRCDPISGHTALYWYRQSLGQGLEFLIYFQGNSAPDKSGLPSDRFSAERTGGSVSTLTIQRTQQEDSAVYLCASRVGSSGNTIYFGEGSWLTVV.

This sequence joins TRBV5-1 and TRBJ2-5, with 7 bases matching TRBD2. CDR1 is SGHRS, CDR2 YFSETQ, per germline. The trim removed 4 bases at V and 3 bases at J, leaving 6 bases unmatched. The CDR3 is 14 amino acids. CDR3: CASSGGSRKETQYF. Written as DNA, the CDR3 is TGCGCCAGCAGCGGCGGGAGCAGAAAAGAGACCCAGTACTTC.

This chain joins TRBV11-2 and TRBJ2-1; D perhaps matches TRBD1 (6 bases). The CDR3 length is 14 residues. Germline assignment: CDR1 SGHAT and CDR2 FQNNGV. Trimming pared 4 bases from V and 4 bases from J, leaving 11 bases between. The CDR3 DNA reads as TGTGCCAGCAGCTCGGACAGACTATACAATGAGCAGTTCTTC. This encodes CASSSDRLYNEQFF.

The rearrangement links TRBV6-5 to TRBJ2-3, with 11 bases fitting TRBD1. The CDR3 runs 15 residues. Germline CDR1 is MNHEY and CDR2 is SVGAGI. Trimming removed 6 bases from V and 5 bases from J; junction bases left unmatched: 7. The CDR3 spells CASSRGTGGKDTQYF. The CDR3 DNA sequence: TGTGCCAGCAGCCGGGGGACAGGGGGAAAAGATACGCAGTATTTT.

This chain links TRBV28 with TRBJ2-7; D might be TRBD1 (6 bases). V was cut by 5 bases and J by 3 bases, with 17 bases left in between. Germline CDR1 is MDHEN and CDR2 is SYDVKM. This CDR3 has 15 residues. The CDR3 sequence is CASSPVDREIYEQYF. DNA for the CDR3: TGTGCCAGCAGTCCTGTGGACAGAGAGATCTACGAGCAGTACTTC.

The genes are TRBV6-2 or TRBV6-3 and TRBJ2-3; tentative D call: TRBD2 (6 bases). CDR1 is MNHEY, CDR2 SVGEGT, per germline. Trimming removed 2 bases from V and 0 bases from J, with 9 bases in between. The CDR3 is 15 residues long. CDR3 nucleotide sequence: TGTGCCAGCAGTTACGCGGGGCCCAGCACAGATACGCAGTATTTT. Translation: CASSYAGPSTDTQYF.

V is TRBV2 and J is TRBJ2-3; 10 positions match TRBD2. Trimming cost V 4 bases and J 11 bases; bases outside gene matches: 3. CDR1 and CDR2 (germline): SNHLY, FYNNEI. The CDR3 runs to 12 residues. CDR3 in DNA: TGTGCCAGCAGTGGGACTAGCGGCAAGCAGTATTTT. It translates to CASSGTSGKQYF. Full variable domain (rest looked up from reference TRBV2 and TRBJ2-3): EPEVTQTPSHQVTQMGQEVILRCVPISNHLYFYWYRQILGQKVEFLVSFYNNEISEKSEIFDDQFSVERPDGSNFTLKIRSTKLEDSAMYFCASSGTSGKQYFGPGTRLTVL.

The CDR3 protein is CASSALWGSSPLHF. CDR3 in DNA: TGTGCCAGCAGTGCGCTGTGGGGGAGTTCACCCCTCCACTTT. The chain is built from TRBV28 and TRBJ1-6, with D maybe TRBD1 (5 bases). CDR1 is MDHEN and CDR2 is SYDVKM in the germline V gene. The CDR3 totals 14 residues. Trimming left V 5 bases short and J 9 bases short, with 14 bases between.

This chain joins TRBV7-2 and TRBJ1-5, with TRBD1 matching over 7 bases. The ends lost 5 bases at V and 1 base at J; junction bases unmatched: 2. Germline loops: CDR1 SGHTA, CDR2 FQGNSA. The CDR3 loop spans 14 amino acids. The CDR3 sequence: CASSPTGSNQPQHF. Here the CDR3 DNA reads TGTGCCAGCAGCCCGACAGGGAGCAATCAGCCCCAGCATTTT.

This clone was observed a single time. The rearrangement links TRBV7-9 to TRBJ1-4; the D gene is possibly TRBD1 (5 bases). CDR1 and CDR2 from the germline V gene are SEHNR and FQNEAQ (reference sequence). V lost 2 bases and J lost 11, with 15 bases in between. The CDR3 is 14 amino acids. This CDR3 reads CASSLSQGGGKLFF. Written as DNA, the CDR3 is TGTGCCAGCAGCTTAAGCCAGGGTGGAGGGAAACTGTTTTTT. Full variable domain (rest looked up from reference TRBV7-9 and TRBJ1-4): DTGVSQNPRHKITKRGQNVTFRCDPISEHNRLYWYRQTLGQGPEFLTYFQNEAQLEKSRLLSDRFSAERPKGSFSTLEIQRTEQGDSAMYLCASSLSQGGGKLFFGSGTQLSVL.

V is TRBV3-1 (or the pseudogene TRBV3-2) and J is TRBJ2-7; 7 positions match TRBD1. V dropped 4 bases and J dropped 1; count of bases not matched to a gene: 4. CDR3 length: 14 amino acids. Germline V CDR1 and CDR2: LGHDT, YNNKEL (reference sequence). The CDR3 region has the DNA TGTGCCAGCAGCCGGTGGGACAGATCCTACGAGCAGTACTTC. It yields the protein CASSRWDRSYEQYF.

The rearrangement joins TRBV13 to TRBJ2-3; 15 bases map to TRBD2. The CDR3 covers 16 residues. In germline, CDR1 is PRHDT, CDR2 FYEKMQ (reference sequence). Trimming at V came to 2 bases and at J to 5 bases, leaving 2 bases not matched to a gene. CDR3 sequence: CASSLLGLAGGDTQYF. CDR3 nucleotide sequence: TGTGCCAGCAGCTTACTGGGACTAGCGGGAGGAGATACGCAGTATTTT.

The chain links TRBV27 to TRBJ2-7; D is unclear. This CDR3 comprises 13 residues. Per the germline V gene, CDR1 is MNHEY and CDR2 is SMNVEV (reference sequence). V lost 4 bases, J lost 0 bases, and 7 bases lay in between. The CDR3 nucleotides are TGTGCCAGCAGTTCTTCTAGCTCCTACGAGCAGTACTTC. Amino acid sequence: CASSSSSSYEQYF.

The chain combines TRBV28 with TRBJ2-5, with D possibly matching TRBD2 (5 bases). V lost 2 bases and J 5 bases, leaving 9 bases between the germline ends. The CDR3 is 13 amino acids. In germline, CDR1 is MDHEN, CDR2 SYDVKM. The CDR3, as DNA: TGTGCCAGCAGTTTAGGACTTACGGAGACCCAGTACTTC. It is translated as CASSLGLTETQYF.

This clone has just one count. The CDR3 DNA follows: TGTGCCAGCAGCATACCGGGACAGGGGAAGTACGAGCAGTACTTC. Residues: CASSIPGQGKYEQYF. The V and J genes are TRBV5-6 and TRBJ2-7; 10 bases are shared with TRBD1. CDR3 length equals 15 residues. V dropped 4 bases and J dropped 4; count of bases not matched to a gene: 8. CDR1 is SGHDT, CDR2 YYEEEE, per germline.

The genes are TRBV20-1 and TRBJ2-3; D possibly corresponds to TRBD2 (5 bases). V lost 3 bases and J 2 bases, leaving 12 bases between the germline ends. Germline CDR1 reads DFQATT; CDR2 reads SNEGSKA (reference sequence). The CDR3 extends over 14 amino acids. The CDR3 reads CSASRGSFTDTQYF. The CDR3 DNA sequence: TGCAGTGCTAGTCGGGGTTCCTTCACAGATACGCAGTATTTT.

The genes are TRBV7-2 and TRBJ2-3, with TRBD2 as a possible D gene (6 bases). CDR1 and CDR2 from the germline V gene are SGHTA and FQGNSA. There are 15 residues in the CDR3. V lost 5 bases and J 8 bases, leaving 20 bases between the germline ends. CDR3 protein: CASSRALAEGGTQYF. DNA of the CDR3: TGTGCCAGCAGCCGGGCCTTAGCGGAGGGAGGTACGCAGTATTTT. The complete variable domain, with remaining parts taken from reference TRBV7-2 and TRBJ2-3, reads GAGVSQSPSNKVTEKGKDVELRCDPISGHTALYWYRQSLGQGLEFLIYFQGNSAPDKSGLPSDRFSAERTGGSVSTLTIQRTQQEDSAVYLCASSRALAEGGTQYFGPGTRLTVL.

In nucleotides, the CDR3 is TGTGCCAGTAGTGTCGGGATCACGAACACAGATACGCAGTATTTT. Residues: CASSVGITNTDTQYF. V usage is TRBV19 and J usage is TRBJ2-3, with D perhaps matching TRBD2 (5 bases). The CDR3 is 15 residues long. V was shortened by 5 bases and J by 2 bases, with 14 bases between the two germline ends. Germline loops: CDR1 LNHDA, CDR2 SQIVND (reference sequence).

The chain couples TRBV7-8 to TRBJ1-1, with TRBD1 as a possible D gene (6 bases). CDR3 length: 15 amino acids. The V gene's germline CDR1 is SGHVS and CDR2 FQNEAQ. The V gene lost 1 base and the J gene lost 3 bases, with 12 bases spanning the gap. CDR3 in DNA: TGTGCCAGCAGCTTAGACGGACAGTCACACACTGAAGCTTTCTTT. It yields the protein CASSLDGQSHTEAFF.

The rearrangement uses TRBV21-1 and TRBJ2-1; the D call TRBD2 from the table was never checked on the DNA. TRBV21-1 is described as a pseudogene. CDR3 size: 18 residues. CDR3 residues: CASSKALGWITSYNEQFF. Here the CDR3 DNA reads TGTGCCAGCAGCAAAGCGCTAGGCTGGATTACTTCCTACAATGAGCAGTTCTTC.

The CDR3 reads CATLAGPGKDTQYF. For the CDR3, the DNA is TGTGCCACCCTAGCGGGTCCCGGAAAAGATACGCAGTATTTT. The chain recombines TRBV19 with TRBJ2-3, with TRBD2 identical over 8 bases. The germline V gene has CDR1 LNHDA and CDR2 SQIVND (reference sequence). J lost 5 bases, V lost 10 bases, and 11 bases had no gene match. This CDR3 comprises 14 residues. Looking up the rest from reference TRBV19 and TRBJ2-3 gives the full variable domain: DGGITQSPKYLFRKEGQNVTLSCEQNLNHDAMYWYRQDPGQGLRLIYYSQIVNDFQKGDIAEGYSVSREKKESFPLTVTSAQKNPTAFYLCATLAGPGKDTQYFGPGTRLTVL.

The V call is TRBV4-2, the J call TRBJ2-2; no clear D gene. This CDR3 is built from 13 residues. With 1 base removed from V and 6 bases from J, the gap between germline ends came to 6 bases. Germline loops: CDR1 LGHNA, CDR2 YNFKEQ. CDR3 in DNA: TGTGCCAGCAGCCAAGTTTCCGCCGGGGAGCTGTTTTTT. Residues: CASSQVSAGELFF.